Listed here are 9 T cell receptor beta chains from one sample, sequenced in a study of neurological immune-mediated disorders. Each CDR3 protein gets one entry after TCRdb re-called the 5' RACE reads with MiXCR. The sample lists about 84,000 distinct CDR3 sequences, about a tenth seen once, with roughly 2% in the top ten. The specimen sequenced was PBMCs. The receptors were sampled from a man in his forties in good health.

This clonotype has a count of ten or more. The V and J genes are TRBV29-1 and TRBJ2-1, with 8 nucleotides matching TRBD1. The CDR3 totals 14 residues. Germline V gene data show CDR1 as SQVTM and CDR2 as ANQGSEA. The ends lost 3 bases at V and 4 bases at J; junction bases unmatched: 5. CDR3 DNA sequence: TGCAGCGTTGATTCGGACAGGGATTACAATGAGCAGTTCTTC. It encodes CSVDSDRDYNEQFF.

In its sample, this clonotype was seen many times. V gene TRBV12-3 or TRBV12-4 combines with J gene TRBJ1-4; a possible D gene is TRBD1 (5 bases). The CDR3 has 15 amino acids. V lost 2 bases, J lost 8 bases, and 15 bases lay in between. In nucleotides, the CDR3 is TGTGCCAGCAGTTTATCTAATCAGGAGGGGGAAAAACTGTTTTTT. This sequence encodes CASSLSNQEGEKLFF.

There are many counts of this clonotype. The chain is built from TRBV12-3 or TRBV12-4 and TRBJ2-1; D not resolved. The CDR3 runs 13 residues. The germline V and J ends were trimmed by 3 bases and 5 bases, with 8 bases remaining between them. As DNA, the CDR3 is TGTGCCAGCAGTTTTTCATGGAACAATGAGCAGTTCTTC. It specifies CASSFSWNNEQFF.

This clonotype has at least ten counts. V gene TRBV29-1 combines with J gene TRBJ1-1; TRBD1 is a possible D gene (6 bases). In germline, CDR1 is SQVTM, CDR2 ANQGSEA. The CDR3 sequence is 15 residues long. The V end lost 4 bases, the J end lost 2 bases, and 17 bases lay between the germline ends. CDR3 residues: CSVVSATGGNTEAFF. The CDR3 DNA reads TGCAGCGTTGTTAGCGCGACAGGAGGAAACACTGAAGCTTTCTTT.

This clonotype was seen repeatedly, ten times or more. V usage is TRBV7-9 and J usage is TRBJ2-5, with no clear D. With 5 bases removed from V and 0 bases from J, the gap between germline ends came to 7 bases. The V gene's germline CDR1 is SEHNR and CDR2 FQNEAQ (reference sequence). This CDR3 has 13 residues. The CDR3 loop reads CASSHLNQETQYF. Written as DNA, the CDR3 is TGTGCCAGCAGCCACCTAAACCAAGAGACCCAGTACTTC.

This clonotype has a count of ten or more. The chain uses TRBV28 and TRBJ1-2; a weak D match, TRBD1 (6 bases). The CDR3 length is 15 residues. Germline loops: CDR1 MDHEN, CDR2 SYDVKM. V dropped 3 bases and J dropped 6 bases, with 17 bases sitting between them. The CDR3 loop reads CASSLFHTGKDGYTF. The CDR3, as DNA: TGTGCCAGCAGTTTGTTTCACACAGGGAAAGATGGCTACACCTTC.

This clonotype was recorded many times. The chain combines TRBV7-2 with TRBJ1-2, with D tentatively TRBD1 (6 bases). CDR3 size: 15 residues. The V gene's germline CDR1 is SGHTA and CDR2 FQGNSA. The V end was cut by 5 bases, the J end by 4 bases, with 17 bases between. The CDR3 sequence is CASSPGEGVSYGYTF. In DNA form, the CDR3 reads TGTGCCAGCAGCCCAGGGGAGGGGGTCTCCTATGGCTACACCTTC.

This chain links TRBV5-6 with TRBJ2-3, with TRBD2 as a possible D gene (6 bases). The CDR3 extends over 15 amino acids. Trimming removed 0 bases from V and 2 bases from J, with 10 bases in between. Looked up from germline, CDR1 is SGHDT and CDR2 is YYEEEE. The CDR3 is CASSLASSATDTQYF. In DNA, the CDR3 is TGTGCCAGCAGCTTGGCATCTAGCGCCACAGATACGCAGTATTTT.

This clonotype was seen many times. The chain employs TRBV5-1 and TRBJ1-2; 8 bases align to TRBD1. From germline, CDR1 is SGHRS and CDR2 YFSETQ. Trimming removed 4 bases from V and 8 bases from J; junction bases left unmatched: 10. CDR3 length equals 14 residues. The CDR3 DNA sequence: TGCGCCAGCAGCGCCACGACAGGGGCCGGAGGCTACACCTTC. This gives the protein CASSATTGAGGYTF.